The 27 T cell receptor beta chains given below trace back to one sample, sequenced in a study of blood T cells in healthy people across ages. Sample-barcoded 5' priming and a J-beta primer mix drove a second PCR of roughly 7 to 11 cycles. TCRdb ran MiXCR on the 5' RACE reads and lists one entry per CDR3 protein. Of 630,000 or so distinct CDR3 sequences listed, approximately 30% are singletons. The sequenced sample consisted of blood. The receptor set was obtained from a woman aged 80 or older in good health.

This clonotype was observed at least ten times. The chain links TRBV7-2 to TRBJ1-5; 7 nucleotides agree with TRBD1. CDR1 is SGHTA and CDR2 is FQGNSA in the germline V gene. This CDR3 comprises 15 residues. V trimming: 4 bases; J trimming: 0 bases; junction bases outside the gene matches: 3. CDR3 nucleotide sequence: TGTGCCAGCAGCTCCAGGGGGTATAGCAATCAGCCCCAGCATTTT. Translating gives CASSSRGYSNQPQHF.

The chain has TRBV30 and TRBJ1-5; D perhaps matches TRBD1 (5 bases). The CDR3 covers 14 residues. Germline V gene data show CDR1 as GTSNPN and CDR2 as SVGIG (reference sequence). V shed 2 bases and J shed 2 bases, with 10 bases lying between them. The CDR3 DNA follows: TGTGCCTGGAGTAAGGTACAGGGCAATCAGCCCCAGCATTTT. As protein: CAWSKVQGNQPQHF.

This clonotype came up many times. The genes are TRBV20-1 and TRBJ1-1; D unresolved. This CDR3 has 10 residues. Trimming cost V 3 bases and J 5 bases, with 4 bases left between them. Germline CDR1 DFQATT, CDR2 SNEGSKA (reference sequence). In DNA form, the CDR3 reads TGCAGTGCTAGGAAGACTGAAGCTTTCTTT. Protein: CSARKTEAFF.

This clonotype was detected a few times. The chain uses TRBV6-2 or TRBV6-3 and TRBJ1-2; tentative D call: TRBD1 (5 bases). Germline values: CDR1 MNHEY, CDR2 SVGEGT. Trimming removed 6 bases at V and 7 bases at J, with 21 bases between. This CDR3 has 15 residues. CDR3 nucleotides: TGTGCCAGCAGCCTTACCGGGACCCAGGACGGTGGCTACACCTTC. Protein: CASSLTGTQDGGYTF.

This clonotype was seen ten or more times. This rearrangement joins TRBV20-1 to TRBJ1-2; a possible D gene is TRBD1 (6 bases). The CDR3 loop spans 16 amino acids. Germline V gene lookup returns CDR1 DFQATT and CDR2 SNEGSKA (reference sequence). V lost 1 base and J 1 base, leaving 16 bases between the germline ends. The CDR3 is CSARGPGTPDNYGYTF. Here the CDR3 DNA reads TGCAGTGCTAGAGGTCCCGGGACACCAGATAACTATGGCTACACCTTC.

Note on this clonotype: This could be a read error, since a much larger clone is one nucleotide away. The J gene is TRBJ1-1, the V gene TRBV6-6; D might be TRBD1 (6 bases). The CDR3 covers 14 residues. Germline CDR1 and CDR2: MNHNY and SVGAGI (reference sequence). The CDR3 protein is CAGSYGDRPSEAFF. For the CDR3, the DNA is TGTGCCGGCAGTTACGGCGACAGGCCCTCTGAAGCTTTCTTT.

A note on this clonotype: One base away lies a much larger clone, so this may be a sequencing read error. CDR3 region: CSTESGTGNSEKLFF. CDR3 nucleotide sequence: TGCAGTACGGAATCTGGGACAGGGAATTCTGAAAAACTGTTTTTT. The rearrangement links TRBV20-1 to TRBJ1-4; 9 bases agree with TRBD1. CDR3 length: 15 residues. Germline trimming cut 8 bases from V and 7 bases from J; bases unmatched to any gene: 14. Germline lookup yields CDR1 DFQATT and CDR2 SNEGSKA (reference sequence).

The sample holds a few counts of this clonotype. At one boundary the junction diverges from the germline segment, which might be a read error. The chain joins TRBV5-6 to TRBJ2-4; weak D call: TRBD1 (6 bases). CDR1 SGHDT and CDR2 YYEEEE come from the germline V gene. The CDR3 spans 16 residues. Here the CDR3 DNA reads TGTGCCAGCAGCTTGGGGCAGGGGTTTTCCAAAAACATTCGGTACTTC. This encodes CASSLGQGFSKNIRYF.

The genes are TRBV12-3 or TRBV12-4 and TRBJ2-1; D gene uncertain. With 3 bases removed from V and 8 bases from J, the gap between germline ends came to 11 bases. The CDR3 is made up of 13 amino acids. This CDR3 reads CASSLRQSDEQFF. The CDR3 DNA sequence: TGTGCCAGCAGTTTGCGGCAGTCCGATGAGCAGTTCTTC.

This clonotype was observed many times. The V gene is TRBV7-6, the J gene TRBJ2-7; D could derive from TRBD1 or TRBD2 (5 bases each). This CDR3 contains 15 residues. Trimming pared 0 bases from V and 7 bases from J, leaving 16 bases between. Germline lookup yields CDR1 SGHVS and CDR2 FNYEAQ. DNA for the CDR3: TGTGCCAGCAGCTTAGCCCTAGCCGGTGGGGGAGAGCAGTACTTC. Translation gives CASSLALAGGGEQYF.

There are a few counts of this clonotype. J is TRBJ2-3 and V is TRBV6-1; 10 bases line up with TRBD2. Germline loops: CDR1 MNHNS, CDR2 SASEGT. The ends lost 0 bases at V and 3 bases at J; junction bases unmatched: 9. CDR3 length equals 18 residues. The DNA for the CDR3 is TGTGCCAGCAGTGAAGCCGTTAGCGGGGGGATCGGGACAGATACGCAGTATTTT. Its translation: CASSEAVSGGIGTDTQYF.

This clonotype has ten or more counts. A read error may be the cause here, since a much bigger clone is one base away. The chain couples TRBV6-1 to TRBJ2-1; 11 bases are a match to TRBD2. The J call may be incorrect, as the DNA end agrees better with TRBJ2-7. Germline CDR1 MNHNS, CDR2 SASEGT. The CDR3 is made up of 15 amino acids. The CDR3 DNA reads as TGTGCCAGCAGCGATAGCGGGGGGGCCTACAATGAGCAGTACTTC. It specifies CASSDSGGAYNEQYF.

This clonotype was found many times. Here the CDR3 DNA reads TGCGCCAGCAGCCAAGGCTGGGACAGGGGCCACGAGCAGTACTTC. This encodes CASSQGWDRGHEQYF. The chain employs TRBV4-3 and TRBJ2-7; 10 positions match TRBD1. The CDR3 extends over 15 amino acids. The V gene end was trimmed by 1 base and the J gene end by 5 bases; junction bases not matched to a gene: 5. The germline CDR1 and CDR2 sequences are LGHNA and YSLEER.

This clonotype was observed many times. The genes are TRBV6-6 and TRBJ2-7; maybe TRBD1 (5 bases). Germline values: CDR1 MNHNY, CDR2 SVGAGI (reference sequence). The CDR3 spans 15 residues. The V gene lost 0 bases and the J gene lost 3 bases, with 12 bases spanning the gap. CDR3 protein: CASSYSISQGYEQYF. DNA for the CDR3: TGTGCCAGCAGTTACTCGATTTCCCAGGGCTACGAGCAGTACTTC.

With respect to this clonotype: A read error may explain this, as a much larger clone is one base away. The rearrangement uses TRBV9 and TRBJ2-1; no reliable D call. The V end was cut by 4 bases, the J end by 7 bases, with 12 bases between. Germline V CDR1 and CDR2: SGDLS, YYNGEE. The CDR3 spans 13 residues. CDR3 sequence reads: CASSPGDGNEQFF. The CDR3 bases are TGTGCCAGCAGCCCTGGAGACGGGAATGAGCAGTTCTTC.

This clonotype was recorded at least ten times. The J gene is TRBJ2-7, the V gene TRBV20-1, with D possibly TRBD1 on 5 matching bases. There are 15 residues in the CDR3. V lost 0 bases, J lost 5 bases, and 17 bases lay in between. CDR1 and CDR2 from the germline V gene are DFQATT and SNEGSKA (reference sequence). CDR3 region: CSARDSRESIHEQYF. DNA for the CDR3: TGCAGTGCTAGAGATTCCAGGGAATCTATCCACGAGCAGTACTTC.

This clonotype was picked up many times. The chain links TRBV20-1 to TRBJ2-7, with D perhaps TRBD1 (6 bases). This CDR3 contains 12 residues. The ends were cut back, 3 bases at V and 8 bases at J, with 14 bases in the middle. Per germline, CDR1 DFQATT and CDR2 SNEGSKA (reference sequence). CDR3 sequence: CSARPYRDQQYF. The CDR3 nucleotides read TGCAGTGCTAGGCCTTACAGGGATCAGCAGTACTTC.

The gene calls are TRBV4-3 and TRBJ1-2; D ambiguous. The V end lost 1 base, the J end lost 7 bases, and 13 bases lay between the germline ends. The CDR3 length is 14 residues. The V gene's germline CDR1 is LGHNA and CDR2 YSLEER. CDR3 coding DNA: TGCGCCAGCAGCCAAGGGAGGGTTTACGGTGGCTACACCTTC. Translating it yields CASSQGRVYGGYTF.

In its sample, this clonotype was seen many times. The rearrangement uses TRBV11-2 and TRBJ2-3; D may be TRBD2 (6 bases). Germline-derived CDR1 and CDR2 are SGHAT and FQNNGV. The germline V and J ends were trimmed by 4 bases and 0 bases, with 11 bases remaining between them. The CDR3 is 15 amino acids. DNA for the CDR3: TGTGCCAGCAGCTCGGGACTCCGAAGCACAGATACGCAGTATTTT. This gives the protein CASSSGLRSTDTQYF.

As concerns this clonotype: Possible read error: a much larger clone is one base away. The gene calls are TRBV20-1 and TRBJ2-7; 9 nucleotides line up with TRBD2. CDR3 length: 14 amino acids. Germline V CDR1 and CDR2: DFQATT, SNEGSKA (reference sequence). Losses at the gene ends were 4 bases for V and 7 bases for J; bases not matched to a gene: 11. CDR3 coding DNA: TGCAGTGCTACGGGTAGCGGGGGCTACAATGAGCAGTACTTC. It translates to CSATGSGGYNEQYF.

This clonotype was seen repeatedly, ten times or more. The chain links TRBV5-1 to TRBJ1-1; 7 bases agree with TRBD1. After removal of 4 bases from V and 5 bases from J, the junction contained 8 bases not matched to a gene. Germline lookup yields CDR1 SGHRS and CDR2 YFSETQ. The CDR3 extends over 14 amino acids. CDR3 DNA: TGCGCCAGCAGCCCGGCAGGGGGGAGTACTGAAGCTTTCTTT. Its protein is CASSPAGGSTEAFF.

The table lists this clonotype with many counts. This chain links TRBV20-1 with TRBJ2-5, with TRBD2 matching 11 bases. V dropped 6 bases and J dropped 7; count of bases not matched to a gene: 10. Looked up from germline, CDR1 is DFQATT and CDR2 is SNEGSKA (reference sequence). This CDR3 is 14 amino acids long. CDR3 DNA: TGCAGTGCCCTAGAGGGACTAGCGGCACCGACCCAGTACTTC. Amino acids: CSALEGLAAPTQYF.

Worth noting for this clonotype: This may be a read error, as it is one base from a much larger clone. This sequence joins TRBV5-1 and TRBJ2-7; possibly TRBD2 for D (5 bases). CDR3 size: 14 residues. The germline gives CDR1 SGHRS, CDR2 YFSETQ. CDR3 nucleotide sequence: TGCGCCGGCAGCTCGGACCCGGGGAGCTACGAGCAGTACTTC. It codes for CAGSSDPGSYEQYF.

On this clonotype: A read error may be the cause here, since a much bigger clone is one base away. The gene calls are TRBV5-5 and TRBJ2-1; 9 positions agree with TRBD2. This CDR3 has 14 residues. With 7 bases clipped from V and 4 bases from J, the junction kept 6 bases outside the gene matches. The germline gives CDR1 SGHKS, CDR2 YYEKEE (reference sequence). CDR3 DNA: TGTGCCAGCCTAATGAGCGGGGGGTACAATGAGCAGTTCTTC. Translated, it gives CASLMSGGYNEQFF.

This clonotype was found many times. The chain combines TRBV20-1 with TRBJ2-7, with 11 positions matching TRBD2. CDR3 length equals 14 residues. CDR1 and CDR2 (germline): DFQATT, SNEGSKA (reference sequence). The trim removed 4 bases at V and 5 bases at J, leaving 7 bases unmatched. Written as DNA, the CDR3 is TGCAGTGCTATCCCGGGACTAGCGGAGGACGAGCAGTACTTC. As protein: CSAIPGLAEDEQYF.

The table lists this clonotype with many counts. The rearrangement uses TRBV6-5 and TRBJ1-2; TRBD1 might be the D (5 bases). Germline V gene lookup returns CDR1 MNHEY and CDR2 SVGAGI. The CDR3 extends over 15 amino acids. The V gene lost 10 bases and the J gene lost 6 bases, with 24 bases spanning the gap. CDR3 sequence: CATREEARARNGYTF. For the CDR3, the DNA is TGTGCCACCAGGGAGGAGGCGCGGGCTAGAAATGGCTACACCTTC.

There are a few counts of this clonotype. The chain joins TRBV6-5 to TRBJ2-1; tentatively, D is TRBD2 (6 bases). The CDR3 has 16 residues. CDR1 is MNHEY, CDR2 SVGAGI, per germline. V was shortened by 3 bases and J by 5 bases, with 17 bases between the two germline ends. The CDR3 here is CASSYVGGGRNNEQFF. CDR3 coding DNA: TGTGCCAGCAGTTATGTGGGGGGAGGTCGGAACAATGAGCAGTTCTTC.